This TCR beta chain was identified during a study of T-cell memory formation after mild COVID-19. TCRdb ran MiXCR on the 5' RACE reads and lists one entry per CDR3 protein. The sample lists around 250,000 distinct CDR3 sequences, 8% to 10% occurring once. In germline, CDR1 is MGHRA, CDR2 YSYEKL. This CDR3 is 15 amino acids long. V dropped 1 base and J dropped 2; count of bases not matched to a gene: 4. Sequencing was performed on PBMCs or a T cell subset sorted from them (not recorded which). The receptor was isolated from a man younger than 35 who had mild COVID-19 (a few samples of this study predate the infection). Cell type and time point are not known. The gene calls are TRBV4-1 and TRBJ2-5; TRBD2 aligns across 7 bases. CDR3 loop: CASSQGGGRQETQYF. The CDR3 bases are TGCGCCAGCAGCCAAGGGGGGGGACGTCAAGAGACCCAGTACTTC.